This T cell receptor (beta chain) was obtained from a study of cytomegalovirus exposure and HLA in healthy donors. Study-level points and caveats: Sequencing likely generated an artifact that appeared as a cluster of highly shared sequence variants.

At collection, donors were nominally healthy, but unrecorded immune exposures were probable. This CDR3 is built from 17 residues. The germline V gene encodes CDR1 SGHNT and CDR2 YENEEA. V lost 1 base and J lost 5; bases outside the gene matches: 11. PCR amplification relied on 60 Vbeta primers (plus 13 Jbeta primers). As originally analysed: An analysis that came later counted 80 million or so unique TCR beta chains, approximately 10 million shared. Sequenced by immunoSEQ multiplex PCR; TCRdb stores in-frame clones only, minus some. The DNA gave D and trimming, while V, J and clone size come from that table. The sample includes under 300,000 clones, approximately 90% of them seen just once. The table lists this clone with a count of one. As yet, its antigen is unknown.

This sequence joins TRBV11-3 and TRBJ2-1, with TRBD2 matching over 7 bases. Specimen: PBMCs. The clonotype originates from a man aged 35 to 55 in good health and CMV-seropositive. CDR3 in amino acids: CASSLVPVPSGHNEQFF. For the CDR3, the DNA is TGTGCCAGCAGCTTAGTACCGGTGCCTAGCGGCCACAATGAGCAGTTCTTC. Complete variable domain (other parts from reference TRBV11-3 and TRBJ2-1): EAGVVQSPRYKIIEKKQPVAFWCNPISGHNTLYWYLQNLGQGPELLIRYENEEAVDDSQLPKDRFSAERLKGVDSTLKIQPAELGDSAVYLCASSLVPVPSGHNEQFFGPGTRLTVL.